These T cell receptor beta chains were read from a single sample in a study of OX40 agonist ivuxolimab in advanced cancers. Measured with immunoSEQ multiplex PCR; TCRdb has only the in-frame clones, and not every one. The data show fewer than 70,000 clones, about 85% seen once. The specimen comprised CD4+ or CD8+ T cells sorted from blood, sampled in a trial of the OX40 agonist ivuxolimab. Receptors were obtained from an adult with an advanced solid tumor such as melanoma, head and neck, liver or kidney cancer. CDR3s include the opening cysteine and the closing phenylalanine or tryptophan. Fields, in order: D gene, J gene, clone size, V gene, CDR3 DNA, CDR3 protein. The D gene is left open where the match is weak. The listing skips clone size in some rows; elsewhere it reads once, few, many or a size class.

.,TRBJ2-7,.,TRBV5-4,TGTGCCAGCAGCCTGACTGCAGGGAAGGGCGAGCAGTACTTC,CASSLTAGKGEQYF
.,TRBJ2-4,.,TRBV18,TGTGCCAGCTCATCCACAGGGTCAAGAGCCAAAAACATTCAGTACTTC,CASSSTGSRAKNIQYF
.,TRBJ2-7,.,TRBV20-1,TGCAGTGCTGGGAGGCAGTACGAGCAGTACTTC,CSAGRQYEQYF
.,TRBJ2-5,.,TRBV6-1,TGTGCCAGCAGTGAATGGGCCAGCGTCCAAGAGACCCAGTACTTC,CASSEWASVQETQYF
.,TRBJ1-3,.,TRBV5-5,TGTGCCAGCAGCTTGACCGCGGGGCTAGGAAACACCATATATTTT,CASSLTAGLGNTIYF
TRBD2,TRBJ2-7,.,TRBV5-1,TGCGCCAGCAGCTTGGTGGGCGGGAGGGCCGCCTACGAGCAGTACTTC,CASSLVGGRAAYEQYF
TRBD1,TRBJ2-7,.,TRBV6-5,TGTGCCAGCAGTTACTCCGGGACAGAAGGATACGAGCAGTACTTC,CASSYSGTEGYEQYF
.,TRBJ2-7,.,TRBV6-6,TGTGCCATCAGTGAGCCGAAGGGCTTCTACTACGAGCAGTACTTC,CAISEPKGFYYEQYF
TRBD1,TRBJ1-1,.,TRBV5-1,TGCGCCAGCAGCCAAATACACGGGGGACAGGTGGGAACTGAAGCTTTCTTT,CASSQIHGGQVGTEAFF
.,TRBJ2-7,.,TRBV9,TGTGCCAGCAGCTCGGGACTCCACGGGGGCGAGCAGTACTTC,CASSSGLHGGEQYF
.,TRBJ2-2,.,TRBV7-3,TGTGCCAGCAGCTTAGAGTTGACTAGTCTATCCGGGGAGCTGTTTTTT,CASSLELTSLSGELFF
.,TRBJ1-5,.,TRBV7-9,TGTGCCAGCAGCCCTACGGGGAATCAGCCCCAGCATTTT,CASSPTGNQPQHF
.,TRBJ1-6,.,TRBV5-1,TGCGCCAGCAGCGCAGGGACTTCTTCACCCCTCCACTTT,CASSAGTSSPLHF
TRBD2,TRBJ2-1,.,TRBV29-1,TGCAGCGTGGCCCGGACTAGCGGGGGCTACAATGAGCAGTTCTTC,CSVARTSGGYNEQFF
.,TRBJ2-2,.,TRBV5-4,TGTGCCAGCAGCTTGGTAGGCCTGCCGAACACCGGGGAGCTGTTTTTT,CASSLVGLPNTGELFF
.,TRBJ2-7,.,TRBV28,TGTGCCACCCTCCCCCCCCGTAACTCCTCTCCCTACGAGCAGTACTTC,CATLPPRNSSPYEQYF
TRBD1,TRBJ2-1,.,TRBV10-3,TGTGCCATCAGTGAGTTAACAGGGGGCGCGAGGAATGAGCAGTTCTTC,CAISELTGGARNEQFF
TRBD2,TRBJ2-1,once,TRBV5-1,TGCGCCAGCAGACCACTCGGGACTACCTACAATGAGCAGTTCTTC,CASRPLGTTYNEQFF
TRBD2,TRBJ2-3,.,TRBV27,TGTGCCAGCAGTTCTAGCGGGAGCGCCCCAGATACGCAGTATTTT,CASSSSGSAPDTQYF
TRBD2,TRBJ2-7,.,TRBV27,TGTGCCAGCAGAAACAGAATATGGGCTAGCGGGAATTCCTACGAGCAGTACTTC,CASRNRIWASGNSYEQYF
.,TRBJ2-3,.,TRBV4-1,TGCGCCAGCAGCCAAGCCGCAGGCAGCCAGGCAGGGGCGGGCACAGATACGCAGTATTTT,CASSQAAGSQAGAGTDTQYF
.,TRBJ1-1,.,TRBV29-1,TGCAGCGAGACCAAGCCCAACACTGAAGCTTTCTTT,CSETKPNTEAFF
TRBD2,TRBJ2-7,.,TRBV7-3,TGTGCCAGCATCCTAAGGTCTAGCGGGAACTACGAGCAGTACTTC,CASILRSSGNYEQYF
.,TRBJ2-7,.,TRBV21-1,TGTGCCAGCAGCAAAAAAAACAGGGTCAACTACGAGCAGTACTTC,CASSKKNRVNYEQYF
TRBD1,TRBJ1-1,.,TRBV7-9,TGTGCCAGCAGCGGCTTACAGGGGGTCAACACTGAAGCTTTCTTT,CASSGLQGVNTEAFF
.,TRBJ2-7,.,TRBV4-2,TGTGCCAGCAGCCAAGAACTAATATACGAGCAGTACTTC,CASSQELIYEQYF
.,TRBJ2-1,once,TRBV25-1,TGTGCCAGCAGTGAATATAGCCCCCCTAGGCCAGAGCAGTTCTTC,CASSEYSPPRPEQFF
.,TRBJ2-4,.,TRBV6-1,TGTGCCAGCAGTGTCGACAGAGGCCCGGCCAAAAACATTCAGTACTTC,CASSVDRGPAKNIQYF
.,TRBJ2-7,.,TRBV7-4,TGTGCCAGCAGCTTAGAGGAGGGCTCCTACGAGCAGTACTTC,CASSLEEGSYEQYF
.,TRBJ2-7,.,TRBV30,TGTGCCCGGGGTCGGGGCTCCTTCGGAGAGCAGTACTTC,CARGRGSFGEQYF
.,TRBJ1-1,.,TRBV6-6,TGTGCCAGCAGTTACCAGGGACATACTCCAGAAGCTTTCTTT,CASSYQGHTPEAFF
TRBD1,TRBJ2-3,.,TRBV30,TGTGCCTGGAGTGACGGACAGGGAATTCATACAGATACGCAGTATTTT,CAWSDGQGIHTDTQYF
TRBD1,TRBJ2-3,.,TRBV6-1,TGTGCCAGCCAGAAATCAGGGACAGGAGGGAATACGCAGTATTTT,CASQKSGTGGNTQYF
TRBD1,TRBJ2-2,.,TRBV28,TGTGCCAGCAGTTGGACAGGGCGTGGCGGGGAGCTGTTTTTT,CASSWTGRGGELFF
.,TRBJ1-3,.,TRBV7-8,TGTGCCAGCAGCGGAGGACAGGGAAACACCATATATTTT,CASSGGQGNTIYF
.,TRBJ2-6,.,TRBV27,TGTGCCAGCAGCCACGTTGGCAGGACCATCTCTGGGGCCAACGTCCTGACTTTC,CASSHVGRTISGANVLTF
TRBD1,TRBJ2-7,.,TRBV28,TGTGCCGGTTCGGGACAGGGGAAAACCTACGAGCAGTACTTC,CAGSGQGKTYEQYF
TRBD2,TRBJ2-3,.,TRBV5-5,TGTGCCAGCAGCTTGGGGCTAGCGGGAGGAGATACGCAGTATTTT,CASSLGLAGGDTQYF
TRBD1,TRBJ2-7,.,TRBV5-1,TGCGCCAGCAGCGTAACAGGGGGCATTTCTTACGAGCAGTACTTC,CASSVTGGISYEQYF
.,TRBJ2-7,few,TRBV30,TGTGCCTGGAGGCGCGACAGCCTCTCCTACGAGCAGTACTTC,CAWRRDSLSYEQYF
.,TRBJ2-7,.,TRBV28,TGTGCCAGCAGAGAGGACTACGAGCAGTACTTC,CASREDYEQYF
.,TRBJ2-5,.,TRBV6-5,TGTGCCAGCAGTTACTCTGCTAGCAGAAGCCAAGAGACCCAGTACTTC,CASSYSASRSQETQYF
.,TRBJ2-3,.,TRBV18,TGTGCCAGCTCAGAACACACAGATACGCAGTATTTT,CASSEHTDTQYF
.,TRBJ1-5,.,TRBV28,TGTGCCAGCACAAAAACCCGCGCCCGCGGGGGAGCGGTGTACCCCCAGCATTTT,CASTKTRARGGAVYPQHF
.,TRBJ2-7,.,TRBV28,TGTGCCAGCAGTCCAATGGGGGGAGGTTGGAGCTCCTACGAGCAGTACTTC,CASSPMGGGWSSYEQYF
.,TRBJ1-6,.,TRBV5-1,TGCGCCAGCAGCTCGACGCCGAGCTCACCCCTCCACTTT,CASSSTPSSPLHF
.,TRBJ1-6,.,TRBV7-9,TGTGCCAGCAGCTTATTTCGTGGCTCCTATAATTCACCCCTCCACTTT,CASSLFRGSYNSPLHF
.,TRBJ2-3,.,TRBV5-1,TGCGCCAGCAGTTATCGGGGGACTCCCACAGATACGCAGTATTTT,CASSYRGTPTDTQYF
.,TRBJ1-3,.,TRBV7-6,TGTGCCAGCAGCAAAGCGGGATGGGGGAGCTCTGGAAACACCATATATTTT,CASSKAGWGSSGNTIYF
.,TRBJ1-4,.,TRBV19,TGTGCCAGTAGCATTGGGGGGACTGCTAATGAAAAACTGTTTTTT,CASSIGGTANEKLFF
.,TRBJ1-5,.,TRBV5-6,TGTGCCAGCAGCTTGAGGTCCCAGTTTAGCAATCAGCCCCAGCATTTT,CASSLRSQFSNQPQHF
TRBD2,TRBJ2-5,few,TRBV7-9,TGTGCCAGCAGCGATAGCGGGAGAGGAGAGACCCAGTACTTC,CASSDSGRGETQYF
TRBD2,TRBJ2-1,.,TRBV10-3,TGTGCCATCAGTGAGCCGGGACTAGCGGGGACCTCCTACAATGAGCAGTTCTTC,CAISEPGLAGTSYNEQFF
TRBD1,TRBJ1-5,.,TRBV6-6,TGTGCCAGCACCTCGGACAGGCGGGGCAATCAGCCCCAGCATTTT,CASTSDRRGNQPQHF
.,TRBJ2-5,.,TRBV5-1,TGCGCCAGCAGCTTGACGACAGCCCGGGCGGAGACCCAGTACTTC,CASSLTTARAETQYF
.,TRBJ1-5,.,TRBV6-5,TGTGCCAGCAGACAGGTAAACAATCAGCCCCAGCATTTT,CASRQVNNQPQHF
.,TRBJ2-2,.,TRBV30,TGTGCCTGGAGTTTAACCAGGGTCCCCACACGAATCGGGGAGCTGTTTTTT,CAWSLTRVPTRIGELFF
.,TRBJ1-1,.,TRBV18,TGTGCCAGCTCACCAGGAGGGGTGGACACTGAAGCTTTCTTT,CASSPGGVDTEAFF
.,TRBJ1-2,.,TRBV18,TGTGCCAGCTCACCCTGGGGAAAGGGTTACTATGGCTACACCTTC,CASSPWGKGYYGYTF
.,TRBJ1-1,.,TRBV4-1,TGCGCCAGCAGCCTACCCGACAGAACAAACACTGAAGCTTTCTTT,CASSLPDRTNTEAFF